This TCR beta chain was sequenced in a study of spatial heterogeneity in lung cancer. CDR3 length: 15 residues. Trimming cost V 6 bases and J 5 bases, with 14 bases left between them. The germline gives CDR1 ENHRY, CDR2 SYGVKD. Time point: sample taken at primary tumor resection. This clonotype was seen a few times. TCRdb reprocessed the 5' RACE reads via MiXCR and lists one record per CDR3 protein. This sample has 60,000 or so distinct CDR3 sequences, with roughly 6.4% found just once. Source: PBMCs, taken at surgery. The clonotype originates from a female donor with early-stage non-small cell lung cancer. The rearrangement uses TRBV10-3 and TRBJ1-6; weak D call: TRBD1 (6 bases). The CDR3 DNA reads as TGTGCCATCAGGGAAACGGGGGCGGATAATTCACCCCTCCACTTT. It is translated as CAIRETGADNSPLHF.